A selection of T cell receptor beta chains follows, all from one sample in a study of PD-1 blockade in mismatch repair-deficient tumors. Libraries were prepared by immunoSEQ multiplex PCR; TCRdb keeps only in-frame clonotypes and omits some of them. The table includes about 25,000 clones, 65% to 85% detected once. The sequences come from PBMCs, collected before pembrolizumab treatment. These receptors were collected from an adult with mismatch repair-deficient cancer. CDR3s include the opening cysteine and the closing phenylalanine or tryptophan. Each record gives: CDR3 DNA, CDR3 protein, V gene, J gene, clone size, D gene. The D gene is left open where the match is weak. Clone size is given for some rows only: seen once, a few or many times, or a class if the clone is expanded.

CDR3nt: TGTGCCAGCGGACTAGCGGGAGAAGATACGCAGTATTTT; CDR3aa: CASGLAGEDTQYF; v_gene: TRBV7-9; j_gene: TRBJ2-3; abundance: NA; d_gene: TRBD2
CDR3nt: TGTGCCAGCAGCTATTCTGGGGCCAACGTCCTGACTTTC; CDR3aa: CASSYSGANVLTF; v_gene: TRBV6-5; j_gene: TRBJ2-6; abundance: NA; d_gene: NA
CDR3nt: TGCGCCAGCAGTAAACCCGGCCCACTAGCGGGAGTAGGTTACAATGAGCAGTTCTTC; CDR3aa: CASSKPGPLAGVGYNEQFF; v_gene: TRBV23-1; j_gene: TRBJ2-1; abundance: NA; d_gene: TRBD2
CDR3nt: TGTGCCAGCAGCCGCGGGACAGGGGGCAGGGACTATGGCTACACCTTC; CDR3aa: CASSRGTGGRDYGYTF; v_gene: TRBV28; j_gene: TRBJ1-2; abundance: NA; d_gene: TRBD1
CDR3nt: TGTGCCAGCAGACAAAGCAGGGGGCTTGGGCAAGAGACCCAGTACTTC; CDR3aa: CASRQSRGLGQETQYF; v_gene: TRBV6-6; j_gene: TRBJ2-5; abundance: NA; d_gene: TRBD1
CDR3nt: TGTGCCAGCAGCTTAGTGGGGGCCGGCTACGAGCAGTACTTC; CDR3aa: CASSLVGAGYEQYF; v_gene: TRBV7-9; j_gene: TRBJ2-7; abundance: NA; d_gene: NA
CDR3nt: TGTGCCAGCAGACTAAAGGGACAGGGGGTCGGCGAGCAGTACTTC; CDR3aa: CASRLKGQGVGEQYF; v_gene: TRBV7-9; j_gene: TRBJ2-7; abundance: NA; d_gene: TRBD1
CDR3nt: TGCAGCGTTGATCCGATGGGGGGGGGAGAGCAGTACTTC; CDR3aa: CSVDPMGGGEQYF; v_gene: TRBV29-1; j_gene: TRBJ2-7; abundance: NA; d_gene: TRBD2
CDR3nt: TGTGCCAGCAGCGTAGGGGTCAGGGCTGAAGCTTTCTTT; CDR3aa: CASSVGVRAEAFF; v_gene: TRBV9; j_gene: TRBJ1-1; abundance: NA; d_gene: NA
CDR3nt: TGTGCCAGCGCCCATAACCCCAGGTCCCAAGAGACCCAGTACTTC; CDR3aa: CASAHNPRSQETQYF; v_gene: TRBV28; j_gene: TRBJ2-5; abundance: NA; d_gene: NA
CDR3nt: TGTGCCAGCAGCCGCGGACTAGCGGACTCCTACGAGCAGTACTTC; CDR3aa: CASSRGLADSYEQYF; v_gene: TRBV4-2; j_gene: TRBJ2-7; abundance: few; d_gene: TRBD2
CDR3nt: TGTGCCATCACCGCCGGGACAGTCACAGATACGCAGTATTTT; CDR3aa: CAITAGTVTDTQYF; v_gene: TRBV10-3; j_gene: TRBJ2-3; abundance: NA; d_gene: TRBD1
CDR3nt: TGTGCCAGCAGCGAAAGGACAGCCCGCGGGGAGCTGTTTTTT; CDR3aa: CASSERTARGELFF; v_gene: TRBV7-2; j_gene: TRBJ2-2; abundance: NA; d_gene: NA
CDR3nt: TGTGCCAGCAGCTTAAGCAGGGGTATGGAGCAGTACTTC; CDR3aa: CASSLSRGMEQYF; v_gene: TRBV11-2; j_gene: TRBJ2-7; abundance: NA; d_gene: NA
CDR3nt: TGTGCCAGCTCACCACCGGGACTAGCGGGTAGAAGTCCGTTCTTC; CDR3aa: CASSPPGLAGRSPFF; v_gene: TRBV18; j_gene: TRBJ2-1; abundance: NA; d_gene: TRBD2
CDR3nt: TGCGCCAGCAGCGTAGCCGGGACAGGGAACACCGGGGAGCTGTTTTTT; CDR3aa: CASSVAGTGNTGELFF; v_gene: TRBV5-1; j_gene: TRBJ2-2; abundance: NA; d_gene: TRBD1
CDR3nt: TGTGCCAGCAGCGCTACCGGGACAGACAACAATGAGCAGTTCTTC; CDR3aa: CASSATGTDNNEQFF; v_gene: TRBV9; j_gene: TRBJ2-1; abundance: NA; d_gene: TRBD1
CDR3nt: TGTGCCAGCAGCCCGGGACTAGCGGGACGAGGGGTAGAGACCCAGTACTTC; CDR3aa: CASSPGLAGRGVETQYF; v_gene: TRBV7-3; j_gene: TRBJ2-5; abundance: once; d_gene: TRBD2
CDR3nt: TGCAGCGTTGCTGGGGGCACCTACAATGAGCAGTTCTTC; CDR3aa: CSVAGGTYNEQFF; v_gene: TRBV29-1; j_gene: TRBJ2-1; abundance: NA; d_gene: NA
CDR3nt: TGTGCCAGCAAAAGTAGCGGGAGGGCCGAGACAGATACGCAGTATTTT; CDR3aa: CASKSSGRAETDTQYF; v_gene: TRBV2; j_gene: TRBJ2-3; abundance: NA; d_gene: TRBD2
CDR3nt: TGTGCCAGCAGTTACGATACTGGGAGGACCGGGGAGCTGTTTTTT; CDR3aa: CASSYDTGRTGELFF; v_gene: TRBV6-5; j_gene: TRBJ2-2; abundance: NA; d_gene: NA
CDR3nt: TGTGCCAGCAGCGACGGGACTAGCGGGCCTCCTCCCTACGAGCAGTACTTC; CDR3aa: CASSDGTSGPPPYEQYF; v_gene: TRBV9; j_gene: TRBJ2-7; abundance: NA; d_gene: TRBD2
CDR3nt: TGTGCCAGCAGGCGACAGGGGACGGGGGCTAACATTCAGTACTTC; CDR3aa: CASRRQGTGANIQYF; v_gene: TRBV6-5; j_gene: TRBJ2-4; abundance: NA; d_gene: TRBD1
CDR3nt: TGTGCCAGTAGGTACGACTCCACAGATACGCAGTATTTT; CDR3aa: CASRYDSTDTQYF; v_gene: TRBV19; j_gene: TRBJ2-3; abundance: NA; d_gene: NA
CDR3nt: TGTGCCAGCAGGGACGGACTAGCGGGGAACTCCTACAATGAGCAGTTCTTC; CDR3aa: CASRDGLAGNSYNEQFF; v_gene: TRBV28; j_gene: TRBJ2-1; abundance: NA; d_gene: TRBD2
CDR3nt: TGCGCCAGCAGTCAACCCAGGGGCTCAGGGCTGTACGAGCAGTACTTC; CDR3aa: CASSQPRGSGLYEQYF; v_gene: TRBV23-1; j_gene: TRBJ2-7; abundance: NA; d_gene: NA
CDR3nt: TGCGCCAGCAGACTCCAACAAGATTCCAACTACGAGCAGTACTTC; CDR3aa: CASRLQQDSNYEQYF; v_gene: TRBV4-1; j_gene: TRBJ2-7; abundance: NA; d_gene: NA
CDR3nt: TGTGCCAGCACCCTCGACAGGAGGAACACTGAAGCTTTCTTT; CDR3aa: CASTLDRRNTEAFF; v_gene: TRBV28; j_gene: TRBJ1-1; abundance: NA; d_gene: NA
CDR3nt: TGTGCCAGCCTGGGAGGTTTAAGGGGTCAGCCCCAGCATTTT; CDR3aa: CASLGGLRGQPQHF; v_gene: TRBV28; j_gene: TRBJ1-5; abundance: NA; d_gene: NA
CDR3nt: TGTGCCAGTAGCTCAGGGGGGAACCACAATCAGCCCCAGCATTTT; CDR3aa: CASSSGGNHNQPQHF; v_gene: TRBV18; j_gene: TRBJ1-5; abundance: NA; d_gene: TRBD1
CDR3nt: TGCGCCAGCAGCTTCTGGCCAGGGAACACCGGGGAGCTGTTTTTT; CDR3aa: CASSFWPGNTGELFF; v_gene: TRBV5-1; j_gene: TRBJ2-2; abundance: once; d_gene: NA
CDR3nt: TGTGCCAGCAGCTTACAGCGGGAGACGGGCGATGAGCAGTTCTTC; CDR3aa: CASSLQRETGDEQFF; v_gene: TRBV7-3; j_gene: TRBJ2-1; abundance: NA; d_gene: TRBD2
CDR3nt: TGTGCCAGCATATTGGACTGGCCGGGGTACAATGAGCAGTTCTTC; CDR3aa: CASILDWPGYNEQFF; v_gene: TRBV2; j_gene: TRBJ2-1; abundance: NA; d_gene: NA